The 21 T cell receptor beta chains in this list originate from one sample, sequenced in a study of post-analysis software for immune sequencing data. Findings of the study overall: The study found TRBV5-6, TRBV5-1 and TRBV20-1 among five TRBV segments more frequent in patients than controls.

The antigens for these receptors are not known. TCR beta cDNA libraries included unique molecular identifiers. MiXCR, applied by TCRdb to the PCR reads, yields one record per CDR3 protein. The sample yields a few hundred thousand distinct CDR3 sequences, less than 40% seen once. The sample was blood. These receptor sequences come from a girl aged 10 to 17 with multiple sclerosis.

The genes are TRBV12-5 and TRBJ2-7; D is perhaps TRBD1 (6 bases). V lost 6 bases and J lost 5, with 20 bases in between. Germline V gene sequence: CDR1 LGHNT, CDR2 FRNRAP. CDR3 length equals 15 residues. The CDR3 region is CASGPGQLMEDEQYF. The CDR3 region has the DNA TGTGCTAGTGGACCTGGACAGCTGATGGAGGACGAGCAGTACTTC. The full variable domain, in which reference TRBV12-5 and TRBJ2-7 provide the parts outside the CDR3, is DARVTQTPRHKVTEMGQEVTMRCQPILGHNTVFWYRQTMMQGLELLAYFRNRAPLDDSGMPKDRFSAEMPDATLATLKIQPSEPRDSAVYFCASGPGQLMEDEQYFGPGTRLTVT.

The V and J genes are TRBV5-1 and TRBJ1-2; D ambiguous. The V gene's germline CDR1 is SGHRS and CDR2 YFSETQ. The length of the CDR3 is 13 residues. V was pared by 2 bases and J by 4 bases, with 9 bases between. The CDR3 nucleotides are TGCGCCAGCAGCTTTGATCTCGGCTATGGCTACACCTTC. This encodes CASSFDLGYGYTF.

To note about this clonotype: A much larger clone is a single base away; this may be a read error. The CDR3 sequence is CASGQGGEKPFF. CDR3 DNA: TGCGCCAGCGGACAGGGTGGTGAAAAACCGTTTTTT. The rearrangement links TRBV10-2 to TRBJ1-4, with 8 bases fitting TRBD1. The CDR3 is 12 residues long. Per the germline V gene, CDR1 is WSHSY and CDR2 is SAAADI.

As concerns this clonotype: Possible read error: a much larger clone is one base away. V is TRBV20-1 and J is TRBJ2-3; D gene uncertain. Germline CDR1 is DFQATT and CDR2 is SNEGSKA (reference sequence). V lost 7 bases and J lost 2, with 16 bases in between. This CDR3 is built from 14 residues. CDR3 in DNA: TGCAGTGTTCCCAAACAGCGCTCCACAGATACGCAGTATTTT. This encodes CSVPKQRSTDTQYF.

This clonotype was seen only once. A much larger clone differs from this one at a single base, so this may be a read error. This chain links TRBV5-1 with TRBJ1-2, with D possibly TRBD1 on 5 matching bases. Germline CDR1 is SGHRS and CDR2 is YFSETQ. This CDR3 is 14 amino acids long. CDR3 nucleotide sequence: TGCGCCGGCAGCCCATCCGGGACGGACTATGGCTACACCTTC. Amino acid sequence: CAGSPSGTDYGYTF. The full variable domain, completed using reference TRBV5-1 and TRBJ1-2, is KAGVTQTPRYLIKTRGQQVTLSCSPISGHRSVSWYQQTPGQGLQFLFEYFSETQRNKGNFPGRFSGRQFSNSRSEMNVSTLELGDSALYLCAGSPSGTDYGYTFGSGTRLTVV.

This clonotype was counted many times. This sequence joins TRBV20-1 and TRBJ2-3; 8 bases are a match to TRBD2. CDR1 and CDR2 from the germline V gene are DFQATT and SNEGSKA (reference sequence). The CDR3 consists of 13 residues. CDR3 region: CSVSGETRDTQYF. The CDR3 nucleotides are TGCAGCGTTAGCGGGGAGACGAGGGATACGCAGTATTTT.

This clonotype was detected many times. V and J are TRBV15 and TRBJ2-5; the match to TRBD1 covers 8 bases. The length of the CDR3 is 15 residues. V shed 4 bases, J shed 1 base, and the junction held 5 bases outside the gene matches. Germline values: CDR1 LNHNV, CDR2 YYDKDF (reference sequence). This CDR3 reads CATSIGQGGQETQYF. The CDR3 region has the DNA TGTGCCACCAGCATTGGACAGGGAGGCCAAGAGACCCAGTACTTC.

The V call is TRBV4-1, the J call TRBJ2-5, with D tentatively TRBD1 (5 bases). The CDR3 sequence is 16 residues long. CDR1 MGHRA and CDR2 YSYEKL come from the germline V gene. V was cut by 0 bases and J by 5 bases, with 16 bases left in between. For the CDR3, the DNA is TGCGCCAGCAGCCAAGATGGGGCCGCAGGGCGGGAGACCCAGTACTTC. It encodes CASSQDGAAGRETQYF.

This clonotype was counted ten times or more. The chain combines TRBV12-3 or TRBV12-4 with TRBJ2-5, with TRBD2 matching 7 bases. The V segment lost 5 bases and the J segment 5 bases; nucleotides outside the gene matches: 8. This CDR3 is 14 amino acids long. The CDR3 nucleotides read TGTGCCAGCAGTACTAGCGCGGGAGCGGAGACCCAGTACTTC. Its protein is CASSTSAGAETQYF.

The chain couples TRBV6-5 to TRBJ2-1; D might be TRBD1 or TRBD2, each matching 7 bases. The germline gives CDR1 MNHEY, CDR2 SVGAGI. Trimming removed 4 bases from V and 4 bases from J, with 14 bases in between. This CDR3 has 15 residues. The CDR3 reads CASSWAGGDYNEQFF. Written as DNA, the CDR3 is TGTGCCAGCAGTTGGGCAGGGGGGGATTACAATGAGCAGTTCTTC.

As to this clonotype: One base away lies a much larger clone, so this may be a sequencing read error. The chain links TRBV29-1 to TRBJ2-3; a weak D match, TRBD2 (6 bases). In germline, CDR1 is SQVTM, CDR2 ANQGSEA. The CDR3 spans 14 residues. Trimming stripped 5 bases from V and 2 bases from J, with 14 bases between. In nucleotides, the CDR3 is TGCAGCGTTAGATTAACGGGGGACACAGATACGCAGTATTTT. This sequence encodes CSVRLTGDTDTQYF.

The chain carries TRBV7-8 and TRBJ1-2, with D hard to call. Germline CDR1 reads SGHVS; CDR2 reads FQNEAQ. V was shortened by 4 bases and J by 8 bases, with 14 bases between the two germline ends. The CDR3 sequence is 13 residues long. The CDR3 DNA sequence: TGTGCCAGCAGCTCAGGAACCACGGAGGGCTACACCTTC. As protein: CASSSGTTEGYTF. The full variable domain, rest sourced from reference TRBV7-8 and TRBJ1-2, is GAGVSQSPRYKVAKRGQDVALRCDPISGHVSLFWYQQALGQGPEFLTYFQNEAQLDKSGLPSDRFFAERPEGSVSTLKIQRTQQEDSAVYLCASSSGTTEGYTFGSGTRLTVV.

This clonotype was counted once. V gene TRBV4-3 combines with J gene TRBJ1-4; 7 bases align to TRBD1. In germline, CDR1 is LGHNA, CDR2 YSLEER. Trimming took 10 bases from V and 4 from J; bases not matched to a gene: 9. The CDR3 loop spans 14 amino acids. CDR3 sequence (DNA): TGCGCCATCCCTAAGGGACAGTATAATGAAAAACTGTTTTTT. Amino acids: CAIPKGQYNEKLFF.

The V call is TRBV12-3 or TRBV12-4, the J call TRBJ2-3; 7 bases are a match to TRBD1. V trimming: 5 bases; J trimming: 11 bases; junction bases outside the gene matches: 16. This CDR3 region has 15 residues. The CDR3 bases are TGTGCCAGCAGTCTCCGGAGAGGGGGCACAGATGTGCAGTATTTT. Its translation: CASSLRRGGTDVQYF.

As regards this clonotype: The conserved final phenylalanine or tryptophan is absent from the CDR3, which likely points to a read error. V and J are TRBV19 and TRBJ1-5; no clear D gene. The V gene's germline CDR1 is LNHDA and CDR2 SQIVND (reference sequence). The CDR3 totals 14 residues. Trimming cost V 2 bases and J 0 bases, with 5 bases left between them. The DNA of the CDR3 is TGTGCCAGTAGTATAACGGATAGCAATCAGCCCCAGCATCTT. This encodes CASSITDSNQPQHL.

This clonotype occurred many times. The chain couples TRBV20-1 to TRBJ1-2, with TRBD1 matching 7 bases. CDR1 DFQATT and CDR2 SNEGSKA come from the germline V gene (reference sequence). With V trimmed by 5 bases and J by 4 bases, 13 bases remained unmatched. CDR3 size: 15 residues. DNA of the CDR3: TGCAGTGCTCCGATGAGACGACAGGGCATCTATGGCTACACCTTC. As protein: CSAPMRRQGIYGYTF.

Comments on this clonotype: A single base separates this from a much larger clone, so it may be a read error. V gene TRBV7-9 combines with J gene TRBJ2-1; 7 bases are shared with TRBD1. CDR3 length: 15 amino acids. Unmatched junction bases numbered 12, after V lost 5 bases and J lost 8 bases. Germline assignment: CDR1 SEHNR and CDR2 FQNEAQ (reference sequence). The CDR3, as DNA: TGTGCCAGCAGCCGCGCTACCCAGGGGGACCATGAGCAGTTCTTC. Its protein product is CASSRATQGDHEQFF.

At least ten counts were recorded for this clonotype. The V and J genes are TRBV6-6 and TRBJ2-1; 8 bases map to TRBD1. The J segment lost 10 bases and the V segment lost 5 bases, leaving 7 bases of the junction unmatched. The CDR3 is made up of 13 amino acids. Germline lookup yields CDR1 MNHNY and CDR2 SVGAGI (reference sequence). In DNA form, the CDR3 reads TGTGCCAGCAGTCGGACAGGGAGCGGAGAGCAGTTCTTC. This gives the protein CASSRTGSGEQFF.

This clonotype has a count of ten or more. The chain links TRBV15 to TRBJ2-3; D is perhaps TRBD1 (5 bases). Germline CDR1 reads LNHNV; CDR2 reads YYDKDF (reference sequence). Trimming removed 0 bases from V and 6 bases from J, with 13 bases in between. CDR3 length: 15 amino acids. CDR3 protein: CATSRESRAADTQYF. CDR3 in DNA: TGTGCCACCAGCAGAGAGTCCAGGGCCGCGGATACGCAGTATTTT.

This clonotype was seen at least ten times. The rearrangement links TRBV6-5 to TRBJ1-5, with 8 bases aligning to TRBD1. V trimming: 6 bases; J trimming: 5 bases; junction bases outside the gene matches: 9. The CDR3 is 15 residues long. Germline V gene data show CDR1 as MNHEY and CDR2 as SVGAGI. The CDR3 spells CASSPGQGAYQPQHF. CDR3 coding DNA: TGTGCCAGCAGCCCGGGTCAGGGGGCTTATCAGCCCCAGCATTTT.

This clonotype was counted ten times or more. The chain has TRBV20-1 and TRBJ2-1, with 8 bases lining up with TRBD1. V dropped 5 bases and J dropped 3; count of bases not matched to a gene: 9. The CDR3 has 15 residues. Germline V gene data show CDR1 as DFQATT and CDR2 as SNEGSKA (reference sequence). Here the CDR3 reads CSAAVTDRDYNEQFF. DNA of the CDR3: TGCAGTGCTGCGGTAACGGACAGGGACTACAATGAGCAGTTCTTC.